This T cell receptor (beta chain) was observed in a study of cytomegalovirus exposure and HLA in healthy donors. The study, taken as a whole, reports: It was reported that the classifier diagnosed cytomegalovirus status with high specificity and sensitivity in both the original and validation cohorts. In vitro assays verified that three CMV-associated chains recognized CMV antigens specifically.

The donors were members of the validation cohort, which comprised 120 subjects and was separate from the first cohort of roughly 700 subjects. V lost 7 bases and J lost 1, with 15 bases in between. Germline V lookup: CDR1 SNHLY, CDR2 FYNNEI. This CDR3 has 15 amino acids. As regards this clone: Its specificity is unknown.

Assay: immunoSEQ multiplex PCR; the TCRdb copy retains only in-frame clones and omits some. The table has around 60,000 clones, around 95% seen once. The chain uses TRBV2 and TRBJ2-3; D perhaps matches TRBD2 (6 bases). Sequenced input: PBMCs. The sequence derives from a woman in her late teens or twenties in good health and CMV-seropositive. CDR3 nucleotides: TGTGCCAGCACCACGGGACTTAAGGGCACAGATACGCAGTATTTT. Translating gives CASTTGLKGTDTQYF.